These 14 T cell receptor beta chains came from one sample sequenced in a study of CD8+CD57+ T cells in acquired aplastic anemia. TCR beta VDJ and CDR3 were profiled, and genomic DNA was the template. One entry per CDR3 protein results from TCRdb running MiXCR on the reads. Of 75,000 to 90,000 distinct CDR3 sequences in the sample, roughly half were seen once. The sequenced sample was sorted CD4+, CD8+, or CD8+CD57+ T cells (not recorded which) from PBMCs. Receptors were obtained from a human donor in good health, serving as a control.

This clonotype was found a few times. A read error may explain this, as a much larger clone is one base away. This rearrangement joins TRBV19 to TRBJ1-2, with a weak D call TRBD1 (5 bases). Germline assignment: CDR1 LNHDA and CDR2 SQIVND (reference sequence). This CDR3 has 15 residues. The CDR3 loop is CAGSMPAGTFWGYTF. The DNA of the CDR3 is TGTGCCGGTAGTATGCCGGCAGGGACTTTTTGGGGCTACACCTTC.

V is TRBV19 and J is TRBJ2-3; no clear D gene. Per germline, CDR1 LNHDA and CDR2 SQIVND (reference sequence). With 4 bases removed from V and 6 bases from J, the gap between germline ends came to 11 bases. This CDR3 is built from 13 residues. CDR3 sequence reads: CASSTQQTDTQYF. Here the CDR3 DNA reads TGTGCCAGTAGTACTCAACAGACCGATACGCAGTATTTT.

This clonotype was seen repeatedly, ten times or more. The CDR3 spells CASSPDTPSGYGYTF. CDR3 bases: TGTGCCAGCAGCCCCGACACCCCGTCAGGTTATGGCTACACCTTC. The chain uses TRBV4-2 and TRBJ1-2; D gene unclear. Germline CDR1 and CDR2: LGHNA and YNFKEQ. CDR3 length: 15 residues. V was trimmed by 4 bases and J by 5 bases, leaving 17 bases between them.

This clonotype was detected many times. The chain recombines TRBV20-1 with TRBJ2-1, with 12 bases aligning to TRBD2. Germline loops: CDR1 DFQATT, CDR2 SNEGSKA (reference sequence). The J segment lost 8 bases and the V segment lost 0 bases, leaving 5 bases of the junction unmatched. CDR3 length: 15 residues. The CDR3, as DNA: TGCAGTGCTAGAGATCTTGGGACTAGCGGGCATGAGCAGTTCTTC. Its protein is CSARDLGTSGHEQFF.

The chain recombines TRBV24-1 with TRBJ2-3, with 9 bases aligning to TRBD2. Looked up from germline, CDR1 is KGHDR and CDR2 is SFDVKD. J was trimmed by 4 bases and V by 7 bases; bases with no gene match: 11. The CDR3 has 16 residues. CDR3 nucleotide sequence: TGTGCCACCAGCGATGGGAGAGCGGGAGGCGCAGATACGCAGTATTTT. Its translation is CATSDGRAGGADTQYF.

About this clonotype itself: Being one base from a much bigger clone, this may be a read error. This chain connects TRBV7-2 to TRBJ2-1; D is possibly TRBD1 (6 bases). The V end was cut by 2 bases, the J end by 9 bases, with 11 bases between. CDR3 size: 13 residues. Germline V gene sequence: CDR1 SGHTA, CDR2 FQGNSA. In DNA, the CDR3 is TGTGCCAGCAGCTTAATAGGGGGAAGTGAGCAGTTCTTC. It codes for CASSLIGGSEQFF. Based on the CDR3 plus reference TRBV7-2 and TRBJ2-1, the full variable domain is GAGVSQSPSNKVTEKGKDVELRCDPISGHTALYWYRQSLGQGLEFLIYFQGNSAPDKSGLPSDRFSAERTGGSVSTLTIQRTQQEDSAVYLCASSLIGGSEQFFGPGTRLTVL.

In its sample, this clonotype was seen many times. V gene TRBV7-9 combines with J gene TRBJ2-7; D gene uncertain. Germline lookup yields CDR1 SEHNR and CDR2 FQNEAQ (reference sequence). There are 13 residues in the CDR3. Trimming shortened V by 6 bases and J by 0 bases, and 9 bases separated the two germline ends. The CDR3 DNA reads TGTGCCAGCAGTTCCTTCAGCTCCTACGAGCAGTACTTC. It is translated as CASSSFSSYEQYF.

This clonotype occurred many times. The V gene is TRBV4-2, the J gene TRBJ2-7; 9 nucleotides line up with TRBD2. V shed 4 bases, J shed 3 bases, and the junction held 7 bases outside the gene matches. This CDR3 has 15 residues. Per germline, CDR1 LGHNA and CDR2 YNFKEQ. CDR3 in amino acids: CASSPRTSAGYEQYF. As DNA, the CDR3 is TGTGCCAGCAGCCCCCGGACTAGCGCGGGCTACGAGCAGTACTTC.

A single count supports this clonotype. The CDR3 coding sequence is TGTGCCAGCAGCCCCGGGACTAGCAGGTTCGAGCAGTACTTC. Translated, it gives CASSPGTSRFEQYF. The chain is built from TRBV2 and TRBJ2-7, with 9 bases identical to TRBD2. The CDR3 runs to 14 residues. Trimming removed 6 bases from V and 6 bases from J; junction bases left unmatched: 9. Germline assignment: CDR1 SNHLY and CDR2 FYNNEI.

This clonotype was found many times. The genes are TRBV7-9 and TRBJ1-2, with D unclear. The V end was cut by 0 bases, the J end by 0 bases, with 8 bases between. The CDR3 runs 15 residues. Germline assignment: CDR1 SEHNR and CDR2 FQNEAQ (reference sequence). This CDR3 is CASSLAGEANYGYTF. The DNA of the CDR3 is TGTGCCAGCAGCTTAGCAGGAGAAGCTAACTATGGCTACACCTTC.

This clonotype occurred many times. The genes are TRBV2 and TRBJ1-6; weak D call: TRBD1 (5 bases). Germline CDR1 is SNHLY and CDR2 is FYNNEI. V shed 5 bases and J shed 9 bases, with 11 bases lying between them. CDR3 length: 13 residues. The CDR3 is CASSTGFGSPLHF. In nucleotides, the CDR3 is TGTGCCAGCAGTACAGGTTTTGGTTCACCCCTCCACTTT.

On this clonotype: An end of the junction does not agree with germline; a read error may underlie this. V is TRBV12-3 or TRBV12-4 and J is TRBJ2-1; 11 bases align to TRBD2. The CDR3 is 15 amino acids. The CDR3 DNA follows: TGTGCCAGCAGCTTAGCGGGAGGGCTGAACAATGAGCAGTTCTTC. Residues: CASSLAGGLNNEQFF.

V is TRBV7-6 and J is TRBJ2-7, with unresolved D. V was clipped by 4 bases and J by 1 base, with 8 bases between them. Germline V gene lookup returns CDR1 SGHVS and CDR2 FNYEAQ. The CDR3 has 13 residues. In nucleotides, the CDR3 is TGTGCCAGCAGCTCTCTCGATTCCTACGAGCAGTACTTC. Its translation: CASSSLDSYEQYF.

The rearrangement joins TRBV9 to TRBJ2-2, with D possibly being TRBD2 (5 bases). V was clipped by 0 bases and J by 7 bases, with 10 bases between them. The CDR3 runs to 14 residues. From germline, CDR1 is SGDLS and CDR2 YYNGEE. Here the CDR3 DNA reads TGTGCCAGCAGCGTAGGGGTAGGACTCGGGGAGCTGTTTTTT. It is translated as CASSVGVGLGELFF.